The entry that follows covers one T cell receptor (beta chain) sequence. The target antigen is unknown. The data stem from a study of Ad26.COV2.S vaccination and SARS-CoV-2 variants. The study's findings and limits: Vaccinees reportedly had broad spike-specific CD8+ and CD4+ T cell responses.

CDR1 is GTSNPN, CDR2 SVGIG, per germline (reference sequence). Trimming shortened V by 0 bases and J by 5 bases, and 19 bases separated the two germline ends. This CDR3 is built from 16 residues. Clones were sequenced by immunoSEQ multiplex PCR, and TCRdb holds only the in-frame ones, with some missing. The table has about 680,000 clones, 89% seen once; the top ten hold roughly 1.5%. As for treatment: roughly 20 received Ad26.COV2.S at low or high dose, single or two shots; 5 received placebo; per-sample allocation not given. The investigators took samples on day 63 after the first vaccine or placebo injection. Aged 18-55 years, donor was enrolled in Boston in the early 2020s. The vaccine delivered Wuhan-strain SARS-CoV-2 spike through an Ad26 vector.

The genes are TRBV30 and TRBJ1-1; TRBD1 is a possible D gene (6 bases). The specimen comprised peripheral blood, sampled in a trial of Ad26.COV2.S vaccine versus placebo. This sequence originates from a person between 18 and 65 years old who received the Ad26.COV2.S COVID-19 vaccine or a placebo. CDR3: CAWSVRLGRGKTEAFF. As DNA, the CDR3 is TGTGCCTGGAGTGTACGTTTGGGCAGGGGTAAAACTGAAGCTTTCTTT.